These T cell receptor beta chains were read from a single sample in a study of T cell repertoires in cytomegalovirus infection. MiXCR, run by TCRdb on the reads, gives a single entry per CDR3 protein. The sample consists of more than 350,000 distinct CDR3 sequences, about a third of them appearing once. Material for sequencing was PBMCs. These receptors all stem from a human donor in good health (CMV status not recorded). Some clones in this sample may be carry-over from other donors' samples. Both conserved end residues are part of each CDR3. The order of the fields is V gene, D gene, CDR3 length, CDR3 protein. The D gene is left open where the match is weak.

>TRBV20-1|TRBD1|14
CSVTDRGRNYGYTF
>TRBV28|TRBD1|18
CASSLGLLGQGAPETQYF
>TRBV7-8|-|15
CASSFSGYSNQPQHF
>TRBV18|TRBD1|15
CASSPATGRVTEAFF
>TRBV11-2|TRBD1|15
CASSNRTGNHSPLHF
>TRBV19|TRBD1|14
CASSIQGASLEQYF
>TRBV28|-|16
CASSLRVALSYNEQFF
>TRBV24-1|-|16
CATSDISEGATDTQYF
>TRBV5-8|-|14
CASSWRQGFDEAFF
>TRBV20-1|-|16
CSARVTETSYFYGYTF
>TRBV10-3|TRBD1|13
CATSDRDDYEQYF
>TRBV27|TRBD2|15
CASSDAGGHSYEQYF
>TRBV19|-|16
CASSTRRGASNQPQHF
>TRBV20-1|-|12
CSASEGVETQYF
>TRBV5-1|TRBD1|14
CASSPLTGENEQFF
>TRBV5-4|-|14
CASSSGVAKNIQYF
>TRBV2|TRBD2|16
CASSKTSGGPQETQYF
>TRBV27|-|15
CASSLSASSNQPQHF
>TRBV6-1|-|13
CASRPGTLEKLFF
>TRBV2|TRBD1|16
CASSASTGSSYTEAFF
>TRBV5-5|-|16
CASNRIPGESGNTIYF
>TRBV29-1|-|18
CSVYYRPTGSSGANVLTF
>TRBV2|-|16
CASSEAPWENYNEQFF
>TRBV7-2|TRBD2|16
CASSLNGGGAPDEQFF
>TRBV19|-|13
CASSPRLGGEQYF
>TRBV19|-|13
CASSIFRDYGYTF
>TRBV20-1|TRBD1|15
CSATRARTGGAGYTF
>TRBV5-1|-|13
CASSFESTGELFF
>TRBV29-1|TRBD2|14
CSVAGTTITDTRYF
>TRBV2|-|16
CASSATTVRVNTEAFF
>TRBV10-3|-|14
CAISGSGSPYEQYF
>TRBV4-2|-|15
CASSSLPGTSETQYF
>TRBV12-3/TRBV12-4|TRBD1|13
CASRGQGALVYTF
>TRBV7-2|TRBD1|14
CASSLSGGQSPLHF
>TRBV19|-|13
CASSMELNTEAFF
>TRBV20-1|-|16
CSANSRTGATNEKLFF
>TRBV12-3/TRBV12-4|-|18
CASSFVGVARPLYNEQFF
>TRBV20-1|-|17
CSARGRGGGGDTGELFF
>TRBV12-3/TRBV12-4|TRBD2|14
CASSSSGRTYEQYF
>TRBV6-1|-|12
CASSYGLGTQYF
>TRBV12-3/TRBV12-4|-|13
CASSFVGGETQYF
>TRBV7-3|-|14
CASSEGRANEKLFF
>TRBV5-5|-|14
CASSLRGAYTEAFF
>TRBV6-2/TRBV6-3|-|14
CASSSPGYPYEQYF
>TRBV2|-|11
CASNMNTEAFF
>TRBV11-2|-|14
CASSPRQSTDTQYF
>TRBV11-2|-|13
CASSLGANYEQYF
>TRBV7-9|-|13
CASSAGSVETQYF
>TRBV12-3/TRBV12-4|-|12
CASRPAGGGQYF
>TRBV7-3|-|18
CASSLGAFGGRLHNEQFF
>TRBV6-1|TRBD1|14
CASSTTGRVYEQYF
>TRBV6-1|TRBD1|14
CASSDNRTGRTQYF
>TRBV20-1|TRBD1|17
CSARPPGGQGVAYEQYF
>TRBV7-6|-|13
CASSLGPRSEQFF
>TRBV7-7|-|15
CASSPRVAEKETQYF
>TRBV12-3/TRBV12-4|-|16
CASSFGTMQAKNIQYF
>TRBV19|-|13
CASSPTTTYEQYF
>TRBV6-5|-|13
CASSYEGFDGYTF